This TCR beta chain was found in a study of CD8 T cells in ankylosing spondylitis. Study conclusions and caveats: As for the disease-linked clones, they showed a CD8+ phenotype and occurred at relatively low frequencies in peripheral blood. It appeared that ankylosing spondylitis blood was characterized by a TCR beta motif of several highly homologous variants.

The CDR3 runs 13 residues. The ends were cut back, 4 bases at V and 4 bases at J, with 7 bases in the middle. The germline V gene encodes CDR1 MGHRA and CDR2 YSYEKL. A quantitative 5'-RACE method, one with molecular barcodes, was used to make TCR beta libraries. TCRdb ran MiXCR on the 5' RACE reads and lists one entry per CDR3 protein. The profile shows under 850,000 distinct CDR3 sequences, around 19% of them singletons. In regard to this clonotype: No antigen is known for it.

This TCR was sampled from a male donor with ankylosing spondylitis. The material sequenced was blood, either unsorted or a sorted T cell fraction (not recorded which). The chain recombines TRBV4-1 with TRBJ2-2; D remains unclear. The CDR3 DNA reads TGCGCCAGCAGCCGGGAAGTCACCGGGGAGCTGTTTTTT. Translated, it gives CASSREVTGELFF.